The 26 T cell receptor beta chains below come from one sample, sequenced in a study of technical replicates of blood from several donors. Some clones are missing from TCRdb's copy, which holds only in-frame ones; the method was immunoSEQ multiplex PCR. The data contain about 100,000 clones, 90% to 97% of them singletons. The sequenced sample consisted of T cells isolated from PBMCs. The source is a human donor in good health.

The chain has TRBV12-5 and TRBJ1-5; TRBD1 agrees at 7 bases. The CDR3 has 16 amino acids. Germline V gene data show CDR1 as LGHNT and CDR2 as FRNRAP. Unmatched junction bases numbered 13, after V lost 6 bases and J lost 5 bases. For the CDR3, the DNA is TGTGCTAGTGGCCCTCTGCCCGACAGGGTATATCAGCCCCAGCATTTT. Protein product: CASGPLPDRVYQPQHF.

A few counts support this clone. The V call is TRBV29-1, the J call TRBJ1-1; the D gene is possibly TRBD1 (5 bases). The germline V gene encodes CDR1 SQVTM and CDR2 ANQGSEA. V was clipped by 5 bases and J by 7 bases, with 14 bases between them. The CDR3 loop spans 12 amino acids. CDR3 sequence (DNA): TGCAGCGTTTGGCGGGGGGGAGGTGAAGCTTTCTTT. Its protein is CSVWRGGGEAFF.

The chain uses TRBV6-6 and TRBJ1-1; D is undetermined. CDR3 length: 13 residues. The V end lost 5 bases, the J end lost 4 bases, and 11 bases lay between the germline ends. Germline CDR1 reads MNHNY; CDR2 reads SVGAGI (reference sequence). CDR3 region: CASSLRAITEAFF. CDR3 DNA sequence: TGTGCCAGCAGTCTGCGGGCTATCACTGAAGCTTTCTTT.

V and J are TRBV7-3 and TRBJ1-1, with TRBD1 matching 8 bases. Per germline, CDR1 SGHTA and CDR2 FQGTGA. This CDR3 is built from 14 residues. Trimming cost V 3 bases and J 0 bases; bases outside gene matches: 0. In nucleotides, the CDR3 is TGTGCCAGCAGCTTGACAGGGGTGAACACTGAAGCTTTCTTT. Translated, it gives CASSLTGVNTEAFF. Together with reference TRBV7-3 and TRBJ1-1, the CDR3 gives the full variable domain: GAGVSQTPSNKVTEKGKYVELRCDPISGHTALYWYRQSLGQGPEFLIYFQGTGAADDSGLPNDRFFAVRPEGSVSTLKIQRTERGDSAVYLCASSLTGVNTEAFFGQGTRLTVV.

In its sample, this clone was seen a few times. The chain's CDR3 is CASSLYPLTELNTEAFF. The CDR3 bases are TGTGCCAGCAGCTTATACCCCCTGACAGAGTTGAACACTGAAGCTTTCTTT. The rearrangement links TRBV7-2 to TRBJ1-1, with TRBD1 as a possible D gene (5 bases). The CDR3 extends over 17 amino acids. Germline V CDR1 and CDR2: SGHTA, FQGNSA. V was clipped by 2 bases and J by 0 bases, with 16 bases between them.

The chain couples TRBV10-3 to TRBJ1-4; D is undetermined. In germline, CDR1 is ENHRY, CDR2 SYGVKD. V lost 2 bases to trimming and J lost 4 bases, with 5 bases between them. The CDR3 runs to 13 residues. The CDR3 DNA reads TGTGCCATCAGTGAGGCGGTTAATGAAAAACTGTTTTTT. It codes for CAISEAVNEKLFF.

The chain uses TRBV11-2 and TRBJ1-2; D is ambiguous. Per the germline V gene, CDR1 is SGHAT and CDR2 is FQNNGV. Trimming stripped 4 bases from V and 8 bases from J, with 11 bases between. The CDR3 has 12 residues. As DNA, the CDR3 is TGTGCCAGCAGCTCGCTCGAGGTCGGCTACACCTTC. Translating it yields CASSSLEVGYTF.

The chain uses TRBV15 and TRBJ2-2, with D possibly matching TRBD1 (5 bases). Germline CDR1 is LNHNV and CDR2 is YYDKDF (reference sequence). CDR3 size: 16 residues. Trimming cost V 0 bases and J 4 bases, with 12 bases left between them. CDR3 protein: CATSRDVRTTTGELFF. Here the CDR3 DNA reads TGTGCCACCAGCAGAGATGTTCGGACAACCACCGGGGAGCTGTTTTTT.

This clone was observed once. The chain employs TRBV28 and TRBJ2-7; 8 bases agree with TRBD1. Germline values: CDR1 MDHEN, CDR2 SYDVKM. The CDR3 covers 16 residues. J gave up 4 bases and V 6 bases, and 14 bases lay outside the gene matches. The CDR3 region is CASSPRDRLLLYEQYF. CDR3 bases: TGTGCCAGCAGCCCACGGGACAGGCTCCTTCTTTACGAGCAGTACTTC.

The CDR3 reads CASSVGGGMETQYF. In nucleotides, the CDR3 is TGTGCCAGCAGCGTAGGAGGCGGGATGGAGACCCAGTACTTC. This chain connects TRBV9 to TRBJ2-5, with D perhaps matching TRBD2 (6 bases). Germline loops: CDR1 SGDLS, CDR2 YYNGEE. V dropped 0 bases and J dropped 5 bases, with 11 bases sitting between them. The CDR3 spans 14 residues.

This clone has only one observation. J is TRBJ1-3 and V is TRBV28; possible D gene TRBD1, 5 bases. The CDR3 consists of 17 residues. V was trimmed by 0 bases and J by 2 bases, leaving 14 bases between them. The germline V gene has CDR1 MDHEN and CDR2 SYDVKM. CDR3: CASSLWGEGSAGNTIYF. The CDR3 nucleotides read TGTGCCAGCAGTTTATGGGGGGAGGGGAGCGCTGGAAACACCATATATTTT.

The J gene is TRBJ2-6, the V gene TRBV10-3; maybe TRBD1 (5 bases). Germline loops: CDR1 ENHRY, CDR2 SYGVKD. The V gene lost 1 base and the J gene lost 2 bases, with 15 bases spanning the gap. This CDR3 is 18 amino acids long. The CDR3, as DNA: TGTGCCATCAGTGAGTTTGAGGCCCTCAGGGCTGGGGCCAACGTCCTGACTTTC. As protein: CAISEFEALRAGANVLTF.

The gene calls are TRBV7-9 and TRBJ2-7; weak D call: TRBD2 (6 bases). The length of the CDR3 is 13 residues. Trimming pared 7 bases from V and 2 bases from J, leaving 12 bases between. Germline assignment: CDR1 SEHNR and CDR2 FQNEAQ (reference sequence). The CDR3 is CASTPGLTYEQYF. In DNA form, the CDR3 reads TGTGCCAGCACTCCGGGACTTACCTACGAGCAGTACTTC.

The chain couples TRBV7-2 to TRBJ2-5; the D gene is possibly TRBD2 (5 bases). The CDR3 is 16 residues long. Per the germline V gene, CDR1 is SGHTA and CDR2 is FQGNSA. The V and J ends lost 1 base and 4 bases respectively, with 16 bases between them. CDR3 in DNA: TGTGCCAGCAGCTTAGTGCGGAAACGGGGTGCAGAGACCCAGTACTTC. It is translated as CASSLVRKRGAETQYF.

The rearrangement uses TRBV25-1 and TRBJ1-2, with TRBD1 as a possible D gene (6 bases). The CDR3 contains 16 residues. CDR1 MGHDK and CDR2 SYGVNS come from the germline V gene. Deletions cut 2 bases from V and 4 bases from J, with 17 bases between. The CDR3 nucleotides read TGTGCCAGCAGTGAAAACCGAGGACAGCTCGGCTATGGCTACACCTTC. Translation gives CASSENRGQLGYGYTF.

The rearrangement joins TRBV6-5 to TRBJ1-1; unclear D gene. V lost 10 bases to trimming and J lost 4 bases, with 16 bases between them. From germline, CDR1 is MNHEY and CDR2 SVGAGI. The CDR3 has 13 amino acids. CDR3 nucleotide sequence: TGTGCCACTTCCCGTGCACGGGTCACTGAAGCTTTCTTT. It codes for CATSRARVTEAFF.

This clone was observed once. The genes are TRBV13 and TRBJ2-5; D gene ambiguous. V was trimmed by 2 bases and J by 5 bases, leaving 12 bases between them. Germline loops: CDR1 PRHDT, CDR2 FYEKMQ (reference sequence). This CDR3 comprises 14 residues. In DNA form, the CDR3 reads TGTGCCAGCAGCTTATATATCTTAATGGAGACCCAGTACTTC. Translated: CASSLYILMETQYF. Supplemented by reference TRBV13 and TRBJ2-5, the full variable domain reads AAGVIQSPRHLIKEKRETATLKCYPIPRHDTVYWYQQGPGQDPQFLISFYEKMQSDKGSIPDRFSAQQFSDYHSELNMSSLELGDSALYFCASSLYILMETQYFGPGTRLLVL.

This clone was seen just once. The chain combines TRBV7-9 with TRBJ2-3, with 9 bases that match TRBD2. The CDR3 covers 18 residues. The ends lost 1 base at V and 2 bases at J; junction bases unmatched: 10. Looked up from germline, CDR1 is SEHNR and CDR2 is FQNEAQ (reference sequence). The CDR3 bases are TGTGCCAGCAGCTTAGATCGCGGGAGGGCCGGTAACACAGATACGCAGTATTTT. This encodes CASSLDRGRAGNTDTQYF.

This chain uses TRBV7-2 with TRBJ2-7; D possibly corresponds to TRBD1 (6 bases). The V and J ends lost 5 bases and 2 bases respectively, with 13 bases between them. The CDR3 spans 14 residues. Per germline, CDR1 SGHTA and CDR2 FQGNSA. CDR3 protein: CASSPNAGAYEQYF. The CDR3, as DNA: TGTGCCAGCAGCCCGAATGCAGGGGCCTACGAGCAGTACTTC.

This chain joins TRBV5-4 and TRBJ2-1; the match to TRBD2 covers 12 bases. V lost 3 bases to trimming and J lost 11 bases; unmatched junction nucleotides: 9. The germline V gene encodes CDR1 SGHNT and CDR2 YYREEE (reference sequence). The CDR3 has 15 residues. The DNA for the CDR3 is TGTGCCAGCAGCTGGAGACTAGCGGGAGTAGGGAAGCAGTTCTTC. Residues: CASSWRLAGVGKQFF.

This clone showed up just once. The chain combines TRBV30 with TRBJ2-7; D possibly corresponds to TRBD1 (6 bases). Germline V gene lookup returns CDR1 GTSNPN and CDR2 SVGIG (reference sequence). Trimming stripped 6 bases from V and 2 bases from J, with 11 bases between. This CDR3 has 12 amino acids. CDR3 amino acids: CACGTGTYEQYF. The CDR3 bases are TGTGCCTGTGGTACAGGGACCTACGAGCAGTACTTC. Supplemented by reference TRBV30 and TRBJ2-7, the full variable domain reads SQTIHQWPATLVQPVGSPLSLECTVEGTSNPNLYWYRQAAGRGLQLLFYSVGIGQISSEVPQNLSASRPQDRQFILSSKKLLLSDSGFYLCACGTGTYEQYFGPGTRLTVT.

This sequence joins TRBV28 and TRBJ1-2, with 9 nucleotides matching TRBD1. CDR1 is MDHEN, CDR2 SYDVKM, per germline. J gave up 8 bases and V 2 bases, and 12 bases lay outside the gene matches. There are 16 residues in the CDR3. CDR3 sequence: CASSLNRDRAVGGYTF. CDR3 sequence (DNA): TGTGCCAGCAGTTTAAACCGGGACAGGGCGGTAGGGGGCTACACCTTC.

The CDR3 protein is CASSKGTSDESYEQYF. The DNA of the CDR3 is TGTGCCAGCAGCAAAGGGACTAGCGATGAATCCTACGAGCAGTACTTC. The chain links TRBV7-8 to TRBJ2-7; TRBD2 matches at 10 bases. V shed 5 bases and J 1 base; nucleotides not matched to a gene: 8. The CDR3 consists of 16 residues. The germline V gene encodes CDR1 SGHVS and CDR2 FQNEAQ.

The chain joins TRBV29-1 to TRBJ2-7; 9 bases line up with TRBD2. CDR1 is SQVTM, CDR2 ANQGSEA, per germline. V gave up 7 bases and J gave up 2 bases; unmatched junction bases: 6. The CDR3 loop spans 13 amino acids. CDR3: CSGSGGSTYEQYF. CDR3 nucleotide sequence: TGCAGCGGTAGCGGGGGTTCGACCTACGAGCAGTACTTC.

The V and J genes are TRBV6-5 and TRBJ1-2; 8 positions agree with TRBD1. After removal of 6 bases from V and 6 bases from J, the junction contained 6 bases not matched to a gene. Germline values: CDR1 MNHEY, CDR2 SVGAGI. The CDR3 totals 13 residues. CDR3 bases: TGTGCCAGCAGGACAGGGGTAGAGAATGGCTACACCTTC. It translates to CASRTGVENGYTF.

CDR3 nucleotide sequence: TGTGCCAGCAGTGAAGCGCTTTCGGGAGCTTTCTTT. It yields the protein CASSEALSGAFF. The gene calls are TRBV6-1 and TRBJ1-1; D gene unclear. The CDR3 covers 12 residues. Trimming cost V 0 bases and J 10 bases, with 9 bases left between them. CDR1 is MNHNS, CDR2 SASEGT, per germline.